Following are 27 T cell receptor beta chains from one sample sequenced in a study of CD8 T cells in ankylosing spondylitis. TCRdb used MiXCR to reprocess the 5' RACE reads, holding one entry per CDR3 protein. This table has around 340,000 distinct CDR3 sequences, 14% to 15% appearing once. The sequenced sample consisted of blood, either unsorted or a sorted T cell fraction (not recorded which). The receptors shown here come from a male donor with ankylosing spondylitis or in good health (not recorded which).

This chain uses TRBV5-1 with TRBJ1-1; unclear D gene. CDR1 and CDR2 (germline): SGHRS, YFSETQ. CDR3 length: 15 amino acids. V lost 2 bases, J lost 0 bases, and 11 bases lay in between. The CDR3 region has the DNA TGCGCCAGCAGCTTTGGTAGCGGGTTGAACACTGAAGCTTTCTTT. Encoded protein: CASSFGSGLNTEAFF.

This clonotype was counted only a few times. The chain recombines TRBV5-1 with TRBJ1-1; tentative D call: TRBD1 (6 bases). The CDR3 has 14 residues. Germline V CDR1 and CDR2: SGHRS, YFSETQ. Trimming took off 0 bases at V and 10 bases at J, with 16 bases between the two ends. CDR3 sequence reads: CASSLDLRGGRAFF. CDR3 nucleotide sequence: TGCGCCAGCAGCTTGGACCTTCGGGGGGGGCGAGCTTTCTTT.

This clonotype was detected a few times. The V gene is TRBV6-1, the J gene TRBJ1-4; 8 bases are a match to TRBD1. V was pared by 4 bases and J by 4 bases, with 8 bases of the junction left unmatched. The CDR3 sequence is 16 residues long. In germline, CDR1 is MNHNS, CDR2 SASEGT. The CDR3 sequence is CASSGRQGFGNEKLFF. For the CDR3, the DNA is TGTGCCAGCAGTGGCAGACAGGGGTTCGGTAATGAAAAACTGTTTTTT.

V usage is TRBV10-3 and J usage is TRBJ1-1, with a weak D call TRBD1 (5 bases). This CDR3 has 15 residues. With 0 bases removed from V and 0 bases from J, the gap between germline ends came to 8 bases. Germline loops: CDR1 ENHRY, CDR2 SYGVKD. The CDR3 spells CAISESPGMNTEAFF. CDR3 coding DNA: TGTGCCATCAGTGAGTCTCCAGGGATGAACACTGAAGCTTTCTTT.

The chain employs TRBV7-6 and TRBJ2-1, with D tentatively TRBD2 (5 bases). Per the germline V gene, CDR1 is SGHVS and CDR2 is FNYEAQ. This CDR3 region has 19 residues. The ends were cut back, 1 base at V and 7 bases at J, with 26 bases in the middle. In DNA form, the CDR3 reads TGTGCCAGCAGCTTAGAGCCCGCCCGGGCACGCACCGGGAAAAATGAGCAGTTCTTC. Amino acids: CASSLEPARARTGKNEQFF.

This clonotype was seen a handful of times. The V and J genes are TRBV30 and TRBJ1-4; possibly TRBD1 for D (5 bases). This CDR3 comprises 14 residues. V was pared by 1 base and J by 2 bases, with 8 bases between. Germline V gene data show CDR1 as GTSNPN and CDR2 as SVGIG (reference sequence). CDR3 DNA sequence: TGTGCCTGGAGTGACTGGGGCACTAATGAAAAACTGTTTTTT. This codes for CAWSDWGTNEKLFF.

This chain connects TRBV9 to TRBJ1-2; D might be TRBD1 (6 bases). Trimming stripped 3 bases from V and 5 bases from J, with 14 bases between. CDR1 is SGDLS, CDR2 YYNGEE, per germline. The CDR3 length is 14 residues. The CDR3 DNA reads TGTGCCAGCAGCGACGCACAGGGTGATTATGGCTACACCTTC. Amino acid sequence: CASSDAQGDYGYTF.

The chain carries TRBV5-1 and TRBJ2-3; 9 bases line up with TRBD2. The length of the CDR3 is 15 residues. CDR1 SGHRS and CDR2 YFSETQ come from the germline V gene. The trim removed 0 bases at V and 9 bases at J, leaving 8 bases unmatched. CDR3 sequence: CASSLELREGRTQYF. CDR3 coding DNA: TGCGCCAGCAGCTTGGAGCTGCGGGAGGGAAGAACGCAGTATTTT.

The J gene is TRBJ2-1, the V gene TRBV25-1; perhaps TRBD2 as D (5 bases). Germline lookup yields CDR1 MGHDK and CDR2 SYGVNS. The CDR3 totals 15 residues. The V end lost 6 bases, the J end lost 8 bases, and 20 bases lay between the germline ends. The CDR3 coding sequence is TGTGCCAGCAGCGGGGTACCTAGCAGGAATGATGAGCAGTTCTTC. It yields the protein CASSGVPSRNDEQFF.

This clonotype was counted many times. This chain uses TRBV4-2 with TRBJ2-4, with no clear D. V was shortened by 0 bases and J by 3 bases, with 6 bases between the two germline ends. The germline V gene encodes CDR1 LGHNA and CDR2 YNFKEQ. This CDR3 region has 14 residues. CDR3 DNA: TGTGCCAGCAGCCAAGATGGGGACAAAAACATTCAGTACTTC. The encoded protein is CASSQDGDKNIQYF.

The table lists this clonotype with a few counts. The gene calls are TRBV27 and TRBJ2-5; a weak D match, TRBD2 (6 bases). This CDR3 has 14 amino acids. CDR1 and CDR2 from the germline V gene are MNHEY and SMNVEV (reference sequence). The V end was cut by 3 bases, the J end by 5 bases, with 13 bases between. The chain's CDR3 is CASSLGIGGETQYF. The CDR3 DNA sequence: TGTGCCAGCAGTTTGGGTATTGGAGGGGAGACCCAGTACTTC.

V usage is TRBV3-1 and J usage is TRBJ1-1; a possible D gene is TRBD1 (5 bases). Trimming pared 4 bases from V and 3 bases from J, leaving 9 bases between. Germline CDR1 is LGHDT and CDR2 is YNNKEL (reference sequence). The CDR3 length is 13 residues. This CDR3 reads CASSRLGDTEAFF. In nucleotides, the CDR3 is TGTGCCAGCAGCCGCCTAGGGGACACTGAAGCTTTCTTT.

This clonotype was recorded once. The chain carries TRBV7-2 and TRBJ2-3, with D perhaps being TRBD1 or TRBD2 (5 bases each). There are 14 residues in the CDR3. V shed 1 base and J shed 7 bases, with 12 bases lying between them. In germline, CDR1 is SGHTA, CDR2 FQGNSA. This chain's CDR3 is CASSLGQRTNTQYF. The CDR3 DNA follows: TGTGCCAGCAGCTTAGGACAGCGGACAAATACGCAGTATTTT.

This clonotype appeared many times. The rearrangement links TRBV10-3 to TRBJ1-2; D is unclear. Trimming removed 10 bases at V and 0 bases at J, with 6 bases between. The CDR3 covers 11 residues. Germline CDR1 and CDR2: ENHRY and SYGVKD. The CDR3 here is CATGTNYGYTF. The CDR3 DNA sequence: TGTGCCACGGGTACTAACTATGGCTACACCTTC.

V is TRBV20-1 and J is TRBJ2-5, with 8 bases fitting TRBD1. The CDR3 loop spans 13 amino acids. CDR1 is DFQATT and CDR2 is SNEGSKA in the germline V gene (reference sequence). The V segment lost 6 bases and the J segment 5 bases; nucleotides outside the gene matches: 8. DNA for the CDR3: TGCAGTGCATTACTGACAGGGGTGGAGACCCAGTACTTC. It is translated as CSALLTGVETQYF.

This clonotype was detected a few times. The rearrangement uses TRBV28 and TRBJ1-1, with unresolved D. Germline CDR1 MDHEN, CDR2 SYDVKM. V dropped 6 bases and J dropped 1 base, with 9 bases sitting between them. The CDR3 runs to 13 residues. CDR3 residues: CASRNFPNTEAFF. The CDR3, as DNA: TGTGCCAGCAGAAACTTCCCGAACACTGAAGCTTTCTTT.

This clonotype appeared a few times. The genes are TRBV5-6 and TRBJ1-2, with a tentative D call TRBD1 (6 bases). CDR3 length: 14 amino acids. Trimming stripped 4 bases from V and 0 bases from J, with 10 bases between. Germline-derived CDR1 and CDR2 are SGHDT and YYEEEE. CDR3 coding DNA: TGTGCCAGCAGCCCCCGGACAGCTAACTATGGCTACACCTTC. Encoded protein: CASSPRTANYGYTF. Looking up the rest from reference TRBV5-6 and TRBJ1-2 gives the full variable domain: DAGVTQSPTHLIKTRGQQVTLRCSPKSGHDTVSWYQQALGQGPQFIFQYYEEEERQRGNFPDRFSGHQFPNYSSELNVNALLLGDSALYLCASSPRTANYGYTFGSGTRLTVV.

V gene TRBV12-3 or TRBV12-4 combines with J gene TRBJ2-7, with D perhaps being TRBD1 or TRBD2 (5 bases each). CDR3 length equals 12 residues. V was cut by 5 bases and J by 11 bases, with 16 bases left in between. Here the CDR3 DNA reads TGTGCCAGCAGTCTGAATGCGGGCAGGGAGTACTTC. Translated: CASSLNAGREYF.

This clonotype was observed a few times. V gene TRBV27 combines with J gene TRBJ2-2; weak D call: TRBD1 (5 bases). Between the trimmed V and J ends, which lost 6 bases and 4 bases, there was a span of 18 bases. The germline V gene encodes CDR1 MNHEY and CDR2 SMNVEV (reference sequence). The CDR3 has 16 residues. This CDR3 reads CASRLLPDTITGELFF. The CDR3 coding sequence is TGTGCCAGCAGACTCCTACCGGACACTATCACCGGGGAGCTGTTTTTT.

This clonotype was picked up one time. This chain uses TRBV19 with TRBJ2-6; D not certain. Germline values: CDR1 LNHDA, CDR2 SQIVND (reference sequence). The CDR3 length is 16 residues. V was clipped by 5 bases and J by 3 bases, with 14 bases between them. For the CDR3, the DNA is TGTGCCAGTAGTCTGGGCAGTCTCCATGGGGCCAACGTCCTGACTTTC. It codes for CASSLGSLHGANVLTF.

This clonotype was recorded many times. The chain combines TRBV5-1 with TRBJ1-1; no firm D call. Trimming stripped 1 base from V and 0 bases from J, with 7 bases between. The CDR3 runs 14 residues. From germline, CDR1 is SGHRS and CDR2 YFSETQ. CDR3: CASSLNAMNTEAFF. The CDR3 DNA reads as TGCGCCAGCAGCTTGAACGCTATGAACACTGAAGCTTTCTTT. The whole variable domain, remainder taken from reference TRBV5-1 and TRBJ1-1, is KAGVTQTPRYLIKTRGQQVTLSCSPISGHRSVSWYQQTPGQGLQFLFEYFSETQRNKGNFPGRFSGRQFSNSRSEMNVSTLELGDSALYLCASSLNAMNTEAFFGQGTRLTVV.

The J gene is TRBJ2-2, the V gene TRBV5-1, with no clear D. This CDR3 spans 15 amino acids. V gave up 0 bases and J gave up 4 bases, with 10 bases separating them. Looked up from germline, CDR1 is SGHRS and CDR2 is YFSETQ. For the CDR3, the DNA is TGCGCCAGCAGCTTGGCCGGGCAGTCCACCGGGGAGCTGTTTTTT. Amino acid sequence: CASSLAGQSTGELFF.

V is TRBV2 and J is TRBJ2-5, with TRBD2 identical over 10 bases. With V trimmed by 3 bases and J by 5 bases, 3 bases remained unmatched. CDR3 length: 14 residues. Germline V CDR1 and CDR2: SNHLY, FYNNEI. In DNA form, the CDR3 reads TGTGCCAGCAGTGATCTAGCGGGAGCTGAGACCCAGTACTTC. Translating gives CASSDLAGAETQYF.

This clonotype showed up many times. The V gene is TRBV7-9, the J gene TRBJ2-2; D is unclear. Germline lookup yields CDR1 SEHNR and CDR2 FQNEAQ (reference sequence). The CDR3 has 14 residues. V dropped 1 base and J dropped 5 bases, with 8 bases sitting between them. The CDR3 bases are TGTGCCAGCAGCTTAGTTCCTACGACCGGGGAGCTGTTTTTT. Its protein is CASSLVPTTGELFF.

This clonotype was observed a handful of times. The chain couples TRBV9 to TRBJ1-1; possibly TRBD1 for D (5 bases). CDR1 SGDLS and CDR2 YYNGEE come from the germline V gene. The CDR3 has 15 amino acids. With 2 bases removed from V and 5 bases from J, the gap between germline ends came to 16 bases. The CDR3 here is CASSVSSGATTEAFF. The CDR3 DNA sequence: TGTGCCAGCAGCGTTTCATCCGGGGCCACAACTGAAGCTTTCTTT.

Only a few counts were recorded for this clonotype. The genes are TRBV20-1 and TRBJ2-3; 11 nucleotides match TRBD2. J was trimmed by 4 bases and V by 1 base; bases with no gene match: 4. CDR3 length: 15 amino acids. The germline gives CDR1 DFQATT, CDR2 SNEGSKA (reference sequence). DNA for the CDR3: TGCAGTGCTAGAGGGCTAGCGGGAGGTTCAGATACGCAGTATTTT. It is translated as CSARGLAGGSDTQYF.

This rearrangement joins TRBV12-5 to TRBJ2-1; 9 nucleotides align to TRBD1. Germline V gene sequence: CDR1 LGHNT, CDR2 FRNRAP. This CDR3 has 15 residues. With 0 bases clipped from V and 8 bases from J, the junction kept 5 bases outside the gene matches. CDR3 region: CASGLVTGGIHEQFF. The CDR3 DNA reads TGTGCTAGTGGTTTGGTAACAGGGGGCATCCATGAGCAGTTCTTC. Full variable domain (remainder filled in from reference TRBV12-5 and TRBJ2-1): DARVTQTPRHKVTEMGQEVTMRCQPILGHNTVFWYRQTMMQGLELLAYFRNRAPLDDSGMPKDRFSAEMPDATLATLKIQPSEPRDSAVYFCASGLVTGGIHEQFFGPGTRLTVL.